This entry features one T cell receptor (beta chain) sequence. The target antigen is unknown. V lost 3 bases to trimming and J lost 2 bases, with 14 bases between them. In germline, CDR1 is DFQATT, CDR2 SNEGSKA (reference sequence). The length of the CDR3 is 14 residues. Sample time point: newly diagnosed GD, antithyroid drugs for less than 3 months. PBMC-derived RNA was used for the TCR library. The record originates from a study of regulatory T cells in long-lasting Graves disease. The study, taken as a whole, reports: Persistent cases favored TRBV28, TRBJ1-2 and TRBJ2-5. Having only a small sample size may have limited accuracy. A greater number of public clonotypes (about 3,000) was shared by persistent patients than by new patients (about 960).

Construction of the TCR beta libraries employed iRepertoire HTBI primers in conjunction with Arm-PCR of CDR3 regions. TCRdb used MiXCR to reprocess the multiplex PCR reads, holding one entry per CDR3 protein. The repertoire holds hundreds of thousands of distinct CDR3 sequences, with roughly 12% as singletons. These data also featured in a second study, about T cells in Graves' hyperthyroidism and ophthalmopathy. That study reports: Blood also contained most expanded thyroid clonotypes above 0.001.

This TCR came from a man under 40 with Graves disease. The V call is TRBV20-1, the J call TRBJ2-7, with D hard to call. The sequenced sample was peripheral blood mononuclear cells (PBMCs), obtained at new diagnosis, from a patient treated with antithyroid drugs. The CDR3 DNA is TGCAGTGCTAGGGACGCTGAGGCAGCCTACGAGCAGTACTTC. Translation gives CSARDAEAAYEQYF.